This T cell receptor (beta chain) was identified in a study of blood T cell repertoires in COVID-19. As for the study in general: PBMCs, B-cell-depleted T cells, or T cells were the source of the cDNA or gDNA that made up the material.

Per germline, CDR1 LNHDA and CDR2 SQIVND (reference sequence). There are 15 residues in the CDR3. Unmatched junction bases numbered 7, after V lost 7 bases and J lost 2 bases. Per the study methods: Reference gene primer amplification yielded estimated nucleated cell counts. TCRdb's copy holds only in-frame clones and misses some; the assay was immunoSEQ multiplex PCR. V and J calls and clone size follow that table, whereas D and trimming were derived from the DNA. The repertoire includes around 30,000 clones, roughly nine tenths of them detected once, and around 3.6% sits in the top ten. The chain has TRBV19 and TRBJ1-5, with 8 bases fitting TRBD1. The source is a man aged 55 to 70 with acute or convalescent COVID-19. Sequencing used peripheral blood. CDR3 region: CASNPGTGRNQPQHF. As DNA, the CDR3 is TGTGCCAGTAACCCCGGGACAGGCCGCAATCAGCCCCAGCATTTT.